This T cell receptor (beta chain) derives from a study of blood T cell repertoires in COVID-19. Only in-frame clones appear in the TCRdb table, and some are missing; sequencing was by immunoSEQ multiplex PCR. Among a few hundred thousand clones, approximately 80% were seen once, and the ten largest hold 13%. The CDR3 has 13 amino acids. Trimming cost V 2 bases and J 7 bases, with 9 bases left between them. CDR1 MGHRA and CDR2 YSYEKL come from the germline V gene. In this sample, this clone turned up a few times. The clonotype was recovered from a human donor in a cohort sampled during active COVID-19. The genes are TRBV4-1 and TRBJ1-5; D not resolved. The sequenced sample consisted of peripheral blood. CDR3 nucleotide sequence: TGCGCCAGCAGCCAATCTCTGCGACAGCCCCAGCATTTT. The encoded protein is CASSQSLRQPQHF.